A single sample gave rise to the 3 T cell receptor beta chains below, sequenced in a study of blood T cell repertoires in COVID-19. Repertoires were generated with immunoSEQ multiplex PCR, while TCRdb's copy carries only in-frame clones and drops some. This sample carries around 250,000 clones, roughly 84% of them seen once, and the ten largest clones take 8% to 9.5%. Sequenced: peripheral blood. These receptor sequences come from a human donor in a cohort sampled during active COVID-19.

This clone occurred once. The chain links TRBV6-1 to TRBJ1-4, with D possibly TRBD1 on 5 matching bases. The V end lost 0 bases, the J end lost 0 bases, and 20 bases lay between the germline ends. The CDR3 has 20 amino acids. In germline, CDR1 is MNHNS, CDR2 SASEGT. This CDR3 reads CASSEARWGRPGATNEKLFF. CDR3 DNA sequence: TGTGCCAGCAGTGAAGCCCGTTGGGGCCGCCCTGGGGCAACTAATGAAAAACTGTTTTTT.

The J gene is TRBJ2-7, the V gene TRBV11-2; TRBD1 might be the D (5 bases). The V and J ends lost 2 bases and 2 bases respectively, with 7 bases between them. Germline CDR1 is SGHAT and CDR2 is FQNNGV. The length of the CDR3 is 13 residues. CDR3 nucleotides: TGTGCCAGCAGCTTAAGGGGCACCTACGAGCAGTACTTC. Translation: CASSLRGTYEQYF.

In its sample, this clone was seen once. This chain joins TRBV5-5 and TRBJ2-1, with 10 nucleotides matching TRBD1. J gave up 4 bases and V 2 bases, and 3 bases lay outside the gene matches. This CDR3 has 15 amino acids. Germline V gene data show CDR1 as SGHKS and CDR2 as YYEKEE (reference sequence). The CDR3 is CASSFGQGDYNEQFF. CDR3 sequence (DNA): TGTGCCAGCAGCTTCGGACAGGGGGATTACAATGAGCAGTTCTTC.